The subject of this entry is one TCR beta chain. Antigen specificity is unknown. TCRdb's table, derived via immunoSEQ multiplex PCR, lists solely in-frame clones and lacks some. Among 37,000 or so clones listed, almost 80% were seen once. This specimen comes from a study of OX40 agonist ivuxolimab in advanced cancers. Study-wide points: Antigen specificity was not determined for the expanded peripheral T cells.

Per the germline V gene, CDR1 is SEHNR and CDR2 is FQNEAQ (reference sequence). CDR3 size: 15 residues. The V and J ends lost 5 bases and 9 bases, in that order; junction bases with no gene match: 8. This chain connects TRBV7-9 to TRBJ2-1, with TRBD2 identical over 12 bases. The sequence was obtained from an adult with an advanced solid tumor such as melanoma, head and neck, liver or kidney cancer. The sequenced sample was CD4+ or CD8+ T cells sorted from blood, obtained in a trial of the OX40 agonist ivuxolimab. This chain's CDR3 is CASSAASGGAAEQFF. The CDR3 region has the DNA TGTGCCAGCAGCGCTGCTAGCGGGGGGGCCGCTGAGCAGTTCTTC.